Reported below is one TCR beta chain. Its antigen remains unknown. These data come from a study of T cell responses to AZD1222 COVID-19 vaccine. Overall study findings and caveats: Recipients of AZD1222 seropositive at baseline numbered only 5 to 7.

The germline V gene encodes CDR1 SGDLS and CDR2 YYNGEE. V gave up 5 bases and J gave up 0 bases, with 14 bases separating them. This CDR3 contains 15 residues. Profiled with immunoSEQ multiplex PCR; TCRdb holds only in-frame clones, not every one. The sample has 95,000 to 150,000 clones, roughly 90% seen once. Sequences were derived from peripheral blood, sampled on day 0 of AZD1222 vaccination. The sequence derives from an adult in good health. This chain uses TRBV9 with TRBJ1-1, with a weak D call TRBD1 (5 bases). The CDR3 region has the DNA TGTGCCAGCAGTGAGGGACCTCTTATGAACACTGAAGCTTTCTTT. It translates to CASSEGPLMNTEAFF.